A selection of T cell receptor beta chains follows, all from one sample in a study of T cell changes during pregnancy in multiple sclerosis. Some clones are missing from TCRdb's copy, which holds only in-frame ones; the method was immunoSEQ multiplex PCR. The sample contains 20,000 to 30,000 clones, roughly nine tenths of which appear only once. Sequencing used CD8+ T cells from peripheral blood mononuclear cells, obtained in the second trimester of pregnancy. These receptors were collected from a female donor with multiple sclerosis, enrolled in a pregnancy study. Both conserved end residues are part of each CDR3. The D gene is left open where the match is weak. A row's size may be missing; if present it is once, few, many or a size class.

abundance | j_gene | d_gene | v_gene | CDR3nt | CDR3aa
. | TRBJ2-2 | . | TRBV21-1 | TGTGCCAGCAGCAAAGTACGTAAGGCAGGGGCAACTCGGGAGCTGTTTTTT | CASSKVRKAGATRELFF
few | TRBJ2-7 | . | TRBV7-6 | TGTGCCAGCAGCTTAGGGGGGGGGCTCTCCTACGAGCAGTACTTC | CASSLGGGLSYEQYF
. | TRBJ2-7 | TRBD1 | TRBV6-1 | TGTGCCAGCAGTGAAGCGCGACGGACAGGGCCCTACGAGCAGTACTTC | CASSEARRTGPYEQYF
. | TRBJ2-1 | . | TRBV7-2 | TGTGCCAGCAGCAGGGGGAATGAGCAGTTCTTC | CASSRGNEQFF
. | TRBJ2-2 | TRBD2 | TRBV13 | TGTGCCAGCAGCCCCCCGCTAGCGGGAGATCTAGGGGAGCTGTTTTTT | CASSPPLAGDLGELFF
. | TRBJ2-7 | . | TRBV29-1 | TGCAGCGTTGAAGATGACACCTCCTACGAGCAGTACTTC | CSVEDDTSYEQYF
once | TRBJ2-7 | TRBD2 | TRBV10-2 | TGCGCCAGCTGGGGGGACGGGACTAGCGGGAACTCCTACGAGCAGTACTTC | CASWGDGTSGNSYEQYF
. | TRBJ2-2 | TRBD1 | TRBV7-9 | TGTGCCAGCAGACGACACAGGGGCAGTACCGGGGAGCTGTTTTTT | CASRRHRGSTGELFF
. | TRBJ2-7 | . | TRBV9 | TGTGCCAGCAGCCCCGCCCCGGGTGCCATCGAGCAGTACTTC | CASSPAPGAIEQYF
once | TRBJ1-2 | TRBD1 | TRBV13 | TGTGCCAGCAGCCTGGGGACAGGCAACTATGGCTACACCTTC | CASSLGTGNYGYTF
. | TRBJ1-2 | . | TRBV6-5 | TGTGCCAGCCAGGACATAAACTATGGCTACACCTTC | CASQDINYGYTF
. | TRBJ2-7 | . | TRBV7-9 | TGTGCCAGCAGCTCATCGGTCGCCTACGAGCAGTACTTC | CASSSSVAYEQYF
. | TRBJ2-3 | TRBD2 | TRBV28 | TGTGCCAGCACCTCCGGGCGGGAGTCACCAGATACGCAGTATTTT | CASTSGRESPDTQYF
. | TRBJ2-1 | TRBD2 | TRBV5-1 | TGCGCCAGCAGCCCGGGACTAGCGGGAGTTCCGAGACAATACAATGAGCAGTTCTTC | CASSPGLAGVPRQYNEQFF
once | TRBJ2-1 | . | TRBV14 | TGTGCCAGCAGCCCTCAAGGGACTTCAAGCAATGAGCAGTTCTTC | CASSPQGTSSNEQFF
. | TRBJ1-1 | . | TRBV4-3 | TGCGCCAGCAGCCAAGGGGGGGGGAACACTGAAGCTTTCTTT | CASSQGGGNTEAFF
. | TRBJ2-2 | . | TRBV4-1 | TGCGCCAGCAGCCACAGTTCGGAGCTGTTTTTT | CASSHSSELFF
. | TRBJ2-7 | . | TRBV6-1 | TGTGCCAGCAGTCCGGGGATAGTCTCCTACGAGCAGTACTTC | CASSPGIVSYEQYF
. | TRBJ2-3 | . | TRBV9 | TGTGCCAGCAGCGTAGCTCCAGGGGGGACAGATACGCAGTATTTT | CASSVAPGGTDTQYF
. | TRBJ2-4 | . | TRBV30 | TGTGCCTGGACTAATAGGGGGGGGTCAGGGAACATTCAGTACTTC | CAWTNRGGSGNIQYF
. | TRBJ1-5 | . | TRBV19 | TGTGCCAGTAGTTTGGGACACGTGCGTAGCAATCAGCCCCAGCATTTT | CASSLGHVRSNQPQHF
. | TRBJ2-7 | . | TRBV6-5 | TGTGCCAGCAGTCATCGGGGGGAGCAGTACTTC | CASSHRGEQYF
. | TRBJ2-3 | . | TRBV28 | TGTGCCAGCAGGGAGGGCACTGGGGGGACAGATACGCAGTATTTT | CASREGTGGTDTQYF
. | TRBJ2-2 | TRBD1 | TRBV28 | TGTGCCAGCGGTCCCCGACGGACAGGGTTTCGAACGAACACCGGGGAGCTGTTTTTT | CASGPRRTGFRTNTGELFF
. | TRBJ2-3 | . | TRBV7-6 | TGTGCCAGCAGCTTAGCAGGGGGAGCAGATACGCAGTATTTT | CASSLAGGADTQYF
. | TRBJ2-6 | TRBD1 | TRBV19 | TGTGCCAGTAGTATAGGCCCGGGACAGGGGGACCCAACTTCTGGGGCCAACGTCCTGACTTTC | CASSIGPGQGDPTSGANVLTF
. | TRBJ2-7 | TRBD2 | TRBV28 | TGTGCCAGTCGTAGCGGGACCTACGAGCAGTACTTC | CASRSGTYEQYF
. | TRBJ2-7 | TRBD1 | TRBV7-9 | TGTGCCAGCAGGGACAGGGCTTTTGACGAGCAGTACTTC | CASRDRAFDEQYF
. | TRBJ2-1 | TRBD2 | TRBV27 | TGTGCCAGCTCCGCAGCGGGGGCGAGGAATGAGCAGTTCTTC | CASSAAGARNEQFF
. | TRBJ2-7 | TRBD1 | TRBV10-3 | TGTGCCATCAGTGACCCACAGGGGAATACCTACGAGCAGTACTTC | CAISDPQGNTYEQYF
. | TRBJ2-1 | TRBD2 | TRBV12-5 | TGTGCTAGTGGTTTGGGACTAGCGGGTAGCTCCTACAATGAGCAGTTCTTC | CASGLGLAGSSYNEQFF
. | TRBJ2-1 | TRBD1 | TRBV27 | TGTGCCAGCAGTTTAGACAGGGGGTGGAATGAGCAGTTCTTC | CASSLDRGWNEQFF
once | TRBJ2-2 | TRBD2 | TRBV28 | TGTGCCAGCAGTTCCGGACTAGCGACCACCGGGGAGCTGTTTTTT | CASSSGLATTGELFF
once | TRBJ2-7 | . | TRBV28 | TGTGCCAGCAGATCCCAGGGGACCTACGAGCAGTACTTC | CASRSQGTYEQYF
. | TRBJ2-1 | TRBD2 | TRBV28 | TGTGCCAGCAGTTCTCCCGCCACTAGCGGGAGGAACTACAATGAGCAGTTCTTC | CASSSPATSGRNYNEQFF
. | TRBJ2-7 | TRBD2 | TRBV2 | TGTGCCAGCGGGGAGGGAGACAGCTCCTACGAGCAGTACTTC | CASGEGDSSYEQYF
. | TRBJ2-3 | . | TRBV5-4 | TGTGCCAGCAGCGATACGGGGAACACAGATACGCAGTATTTT | CASSDTGNTDTQYF
medium-sized | TRBJ2-7 | . | TRBV6-5 | TGTGCCAGCAGTTACTCGCGGCACAGGTCCCACGAGCAGTACTTC | CASSYSRHRSHEQYF
. | TRBJ1-3 | . | TRBV27 | TGTGCCAGCAGTTTATCGCAGGGGATTGGAAACACCATATATTTT | CASSLSQGIGNTIYF
. | TRBJ2-7 | TRBD1 | TRBV28 | TGTGCCAGCAGTTTCCTAACAGGGGACTACGAGCAGTACTTC | CASSFLTGDYEQYF
. | TRBJ2-2 | TRBD2 | TRBV7-6 | TGTGCCAGCAGCTTAGCGCGATCCAACGGGGGGGACTTCACCGGGGAGCTGTTTTTT | CASSLARSNGGDFTGELFF
. | TRBJ2-2 | . | TRBV7-6 | TGTGCCAGCAGCTTAGATCTTGACACCGGGGAGCTGTTTTTT | CASSLDLDTGELFF
. | TRBJ1-2 | . | TRBV27 | TGTGCCAGCAGTTTAATGCAGGGAGGGAACTATGGCTACACCTTC | CASSLMQGGNYGYTF
. | TRBJ1-2 | . | TRBV11-2 | TGTGCCAGCAGCCCTATACTGGACAGATCGTTCTACACCTTC | CASSPILDRSFYTF
. | TRBJ2-7 | TRBD2 | TRBV13 | TGTGCCAGCAGCTCCCGACTAGCGGGAGCCTACGAGCAGTACTTC | CASSSRLAGAYEQYF
. | TRBJ2-7 | . | TRBV27 | TGTGCCAGCAGTTTTCATACAGGGTCCTACGAGCAGTACTTC | CASSFHTGSYEQYF
. | TRBJ2-1 | . | TRBV7-2 | TGTGCCAGCAGCGCCAATCAGGGGAATGAGCAGTTCTTC | CASSANQGNEQFF
. | TRBJ2-1 | TRBD2 | TRBV4-3 | TGCGCCAGCAGCCGTGAGACGCCAACGCCAGGGACTAGCGGGAGGGCAGAACAGTTCTTC | CASSRETPTPGTSGRAEQFF
. | TRBJ2-1 | . | TRBV4-3 | TGCGCCAGCAGCCAGGGAAGGCCGGGAAGCTCCTACAATGAGCAGTTCTTC | CASSQGRPGSSYNEQFF
. | TRBJ2-7 | . | TRBV5-6 | TGTGCCAGCAGCTTGGACCTACTAGAATACGAGCAGTACTTC | CASSLDLLEYEQYF
few | TRBJ2-3 | . | TRBV2 | TGTGCCAGCAGTGAAGGGCAGGGAGGCGCAGATACGCAGTATTTT | CASSEGQGGADTQYF
once | TRBJ2-3 | TRBD2 | TRBV13 | TGTGCCAGCAGCTTAGGACCTCGGGAGGGCCCCCTAACACTCACAGATACGCAGTATTTT | CASSLGPREGPLTLTDTQYF